A single sample gave rise to the 21 T cell receptor beta chains below, sequenced in a study of Tregs in tolerant kidney transplant recipients. The assay was immunoSEQ multiplex PCR, and TCRdb's table has in-frame clones only and misses some. Of approximately 43,000 clones listed, roughly 89% are singletons. Sequencing used Tregs from blood. The receptors were sampled from a human donor in good health.

This chain links TRBV19 with TRBJ1-1; TRBD1 is a possible D gene (5 bases). The CDR3 extends over 15 amino acids. The germline V and J ends were trimmed by 7 bases and 1 base, with 16 bases remaining between them. Germline lookup yields CDR1 LNHDA and CDR2 SQIVND (reference sequence). In DNA, the CDR3 is TGTGCCAGTACCCCTCCTACAGGCCCGAACACTGAAGCTTTCTTT. Residues: CASTPPTGPNTEAFF.

The chain recombines TRBV5-4 with TRBJ1-2; D is undetermined. Germline V gene sequence: CDR1 SGHNT, CDR2 YYREEE (reference sequence). V dropped 0 bases and J dropped 6 bases, with 21 bases sitting between them. The CDR3 loop spans 17 amino acids. The CDR3 DNA follows: TGTGCCAGCAGCTTGGCCCCAACGGGCACCAGGAGGCATGGCTACACCTTC. The encoded protein is CASSLAPTGTRRHGYTF.

V usage is TRBV18 and J usage is TRBJ2-1, with 7 positions matching TRBD2. Germline loops: CDR1 KGHSH, CDR2 LQKENI. J gave up 12 bases and V 3 bases, and 8 bases lay outside the gene matches. CDR3 length: 13 residues. The CDR3 DNA is TGTGCCAGCTCACCTCAGGCGGGGGTAGCGCAGTTCTTC. Its protein is CASSPQAGVAQFF.

This clone was counted a few times. V gene TRBV18 combines with J gene TRBJ1-1, with D unresolved. Germline CDR1 and CDR2: KGHSH and LQKENI. CDR3 size: 13 residues. The V end was cut by 2 bases, the J end by 0 bases, with 4 bases between. CDR3 bases: TGTGCCAGCTCACCAGGGGTGAACACTGAAGCTTTCTTT. Its protein is CASSPGVNTEAFF.

This chain uses TRBV2 with TRBJ2-7; D is possibly TRBD1 (6 bases). From germline, CDR1 is SNHLY and CDR2 FYNNEI. The CDR3 spans 12 residues. Trimming removed 7 bases from V and 4 bases from J, with 11 bases in between. The CDR3 bases are TGTGCCAGCACCCCTCAGGGGTACGAGCAGTACTTC. This codes for CASTPQGYEQYF.

The rearrangement links TRBV6-8 to TRBJ2-2, with TRBD1 identical over 7 bases. This CDR3 comprises 17 residues. V lost 2 bases to trimming and J lost 5 bases; unmatched junction nucleotides: 11. Germline CDR1 and CDR2: MNHGY and SAAAGT. This CDR3 is CASSYRGLIIRTGELFF. The CDR3 DNA reads TGTGCCAGCAGTTACAGGGGGCTCATCATTCGGACCGGGGAGCTGTTTTTT.

This clone was detected once. The genes are TRBV7-9 and TRBJ2-1, with 9 bases matching TRBD2. Germline lookup yields CDR1 SEHNR and CDR2 FQNEAQ (reference sequence). The V gene end was trimmed by 8 bases and the J gene end by 0 bases; junction bases not matched to a gene: 8. The CDR3 covers 16 residues. Here the CDR3 reads CASGASGTYSYNEQFF. CDR3 sequence (DNA): TGTGCCAGCGGGGCTAGCGGGACTTACTCCTACAATGAGCAGTTCTTC.

V and J are TRBV5-1 and TRBJ2-3; the match to TRBD2 covers 10 bases. The length of the CDR3 is 15 residues. V lost 3 bases, J lost 0 bases, and 1 base stayed unmatched. Germline-derived CDR1 and CDR2 are SGHRS and YFSETQ. CDR3 in amino acids: CASSWTSGSTDTQYF. CDR3 in DNA: TGCGCCAGCAGCTGGACTAGCGGAAGCACAGATACGCAGTATTTT.

The J gene is TRBJ2-2, the V gene TRBV19, with TRBD2 matching 10 bases. The germline V gene has CDR1 LNHDA and CDR2 SQIVND (reference sequence). The CDR3 consists of 14 residues. V lost 7 bases to trimming and J lost 8 bases; unmatched junction nucleotides: 7. The DNA for the CDR3 is TGTGCCAGTAAGGTCCTAGCGGGAGTGGGGGAGCTGTTTTTT. This gives the protein CASKVLAGVGELFF.

This sequence joins TRBV29-1 and TRBJ2-7; D is undetermined. This CDR3 comprises 10 residues. The germline CDR1 and CDR2 sequences are SQVTM and ANQGSEA. V lost 4 bases to trimming and J lost 3 bases, with 4 bases between them. The CDR3 spells CSVGLYEQYF. CDR3 DNA: TGCAGCGTTGGTCTCTACGAGCAGTACTTC.

The J gene is TRBJ1-5, the V gene TRBV5-4; D is unclear. Germline lookup yields CDR1 SGHNT and CDR2 YYREEE (reference sequence). V lost 0 bases and J 5 bases, leaving 6 bases between the germline ends. The CDR3 totals 13 residues. CDR3 DNA: TGTGCCAGCAGCTTGGGTGGAGATCAGCCCCAGCATTTT. It is translated as CASSLGGDQPQHF.

This clone was counted between two and nine times. The chain links TRBV7-9 to TRBJ2-5; D gene uncertain. The germline V and J ends were trimmed by 4 bases and 9 bases, with 9 bases remaining between them. Germline CDR1 and CDR2: SEHNR and FQNEAQ (reference sequence). CDR3 size: 11 residues. The CDR3 DNA reads as TGTGCCAGCAGCTATAAAGAAGCCCAGTACTTC. Translating it yields CASSYKEAQYF.

This chain uses TRBV6-6 with TRBJ2-7; 7 nucleotides match TRBD1. The CDR3 has 15 residues. Losses at the gene ends were 6 bases for V and 2 bases for J; bases not matched to a gene: 10. CDR1 and CDR2 from the germline V gene are MNHNY and SVGAGI (reference sequence). The CDR3, as DNA: TGTGCCAGCAGACGGAGTGTCACAGGGGCCTACGAGCAGTACTTC. It yields the protein CASRRSVTGAYEQYF.

Remarks on this clone: Within the sample, other DNA sequences also encode this same CDR3. The genes are TRBV7-6 and TRBJ1-1; TRBD1 might be the D (6 bases). Germline V CDR1 and CDR2: SGHVS, FNYEAQ. This CDR3 is 15 amino acids long. V lost 2 bases and J lost 6, with 16 bases in between. In DNA form, the CDR3 reads TGTGCCAGCAGCTTAAACGGCAGGGGAGTCGCTGAAGCTTTCTTT. This gives the protein CASSLNGRGVAEAFF.

This chain connects TRBV5-1 to TRBJ2-7; D is uncertain. CDR3 length: 12 residues. Per germline, CDR1 SGHRS and CDR2 YFSETQ. The V end lost 2 bases, the J end lost 3 bases, and 6 bases lay between the germline ends. CDR3 sequence reads: CASSLVNYEQYF. In DNA form, the CDR3 reads TGCGCCAGCAGCTTAGTCAACTACGAGCAGTACTTC.

V and J are TRBV19 and TRBJ2-2; D call uncertain. Germline-derived CDR1 and CDR2 are LNHDA and SQIVND (reference sequence). Trimming took 9 bases from V and 7 from J, leaving 15 bases between them. This CDR3 spans 13 amino acids. The CDR3 nucleotides are TGTGCCAGCCGTTACGCCAGACTCGGGGAGCTGTTTTTT. It is translated as CASRYARLGELFF.

This chain uses TRBV6-5 with TRBJ1-5; D is ambiguous. The CDR3 loop spans 15 amino acids. CDR1 is MNHEY and CDR2 is SVGAGI in the germline V gene. V lost 5 bases, J lost 0 bases, and 11 bases lay in between. Here the CDR3 DNA reads TGTGCCAGCAGTCCCGGACCCTATAGCAATCAGCCCCAGCATTTT. Amino acid sequence: CASSPGPYSNQPQHF.

This clone was counted once. The J gene is TRBJ2-7, the V gene TRBV11-2, with D possibly being TRBD2 (6 bases). The CDR3 consists of 13 residues. In germline, CDR1 is SGHAT, CDR2 FQNNGV. V was trimmed by 4 bases and J by 3 bases, leaving 10 bases between them. The chain's CDR3 is CASSSYSGYEQYF. The CDR3, as DNA: TGTGCCAGCAGCTCTTATAGCGGCTACGAGCAGTACTTC. The full variable domain, rest sourced from reference TRBV11-2 and TRBJ2-7, is EAGVAQSPRYKIIEKRQSVAFWCNPISGHATLYWYQQILGQGPKLLIQFQNNGVVDDSQLPKDRFSAERLKGVDSTLKIQPAKLEDSAVYLCASSSYSGYEQYFGPGTRLTVT.

The rearrangement links TRBV4-1 to TRBJ2-7; 11 nucleotides match TRBD2. Per germline, CDR1 MGHRA and CDR2 YSYEKL. The CDR3 consists of 18 residues. V lost 1 base to trimming and J lost 3 bases; unmatched junction nucleotides: 11. The CDR3 here is CASSQVSGLAGGNYEQYF. CDR3 nucleotide sequence: TGCGCCAGCAGCCAAGTAAGCGGACTAGCGGGCGGGAACTACGAGCAGTACTTC.

This clone has just one count. The chain couples TRBV6-1 to TRBJ1-1, with a tentative D call TRBD1 (5 bases). The ends were cut back, 6 bases at V and 0 bases at J, with 8 bases in the middle. From germline, CDR1 is MNHNS and CDR2 SASEGT. CDR3 length equals 13 residues. The CDR3 DNA reads TGTGCCAGCAGAACAGGTCTGAACACTGAAGCTTTCTTT. The encoded protein is CASRTGLNTEAFF.

V and J are TRBV6-1 and TRBJ1-5; the D gene is possibly TRBD1 (5 bases). V lost 2 bases, J lost 6 bases, and 5 bases lay in between. The CDR3 contains 12 residues. Germline CDR1 and CDR2: MNHNS and SASEGT. CDR3 nucleotides: TGTGCCAGCAGTGAAAGGGGTCAGCCCCAGCATTTT. Translation gives CASSERGQPQHF.